The entry below gives a single TCR beta chain sequence along with its context. Its target antigen remains unknown. Within one base of it there is no much larger clone, and no base qualities were kept. The collaborating institutions used their own protocols to collect whole blood in K2EDTA tubes. For TCRbeta analysis, collaborators shipped samples in one of three forms: frozen whole blood, isolated PBMCs, or DNA extracted from either of those sample types. At the junction V is shortened by 5 bases and J by 6 bases, with 12 bases in between. Spanning cysteine to phenylalanine, the CDR3 consists of 13 amino acids. Only CDR3 DNA is held: 39 bases, read in frame from base 1. CDR1 and CDR2, looked up from the germline V gene, are SGHNT and YENEEA. TCRbeta CDR3 regions were amplified from genomic DNA using the immunoSEQ Assay, a bias-controlled multiplex PCR. Turning to the authors' computational methods: Nucleated cell counts per sample were estimated from amplification of reference gene primers within the assay. To quantify the absolute abundance of each unique TCRbeta CDR3 rearrangement, sequence reads were collapsed and filtered. For each sample, productive Simpson clonality was calculated as the square root of Simpson's diversity index over productive rearrangements. In its TCRdb copy, this immuneACCESS table keeps in-frame sequences only and misses some clones. Where compared with another copy, unresolved V genes explain less than half of these, and the others have no known cause. The V and J calls and clone size come from that table; D and trimming were worked out from the DNA. This sample comprises 250,000 to 350,000 clones, about 91% of them detected only once. The top ten clonotypes cover roughly an eighth of the sample.

These data are taken from a study of blood T cell repertoires in COVID-19 (dated by TCRdb to 2019 to 2021). About the study as a whole: Samples from collaborators originated in the United States, Italy and Spain and spanned both the acute and convalescent phases of COVID-19. The prospective study material was composed of cDNA or gDNA derived from T cells, B-cell-depleted T cells, or PBMCs. The dataset comprised deeply sampled blood TCRbeta repertoires from subjects exposed to, actively infected with, or recovered from COVID-19. Where HLA class I and class II types were available, the types were taken from metadata supplied by the sample provider, not from assay-based typing. The repertoires were made available in a free public database intended to serve as a resource for research on the immune response to SARS-CoV-2. The samples were drawn from two sources: the first 160 participants of the ongoing ImmuneRACE study, and 950 to 1,500 subjects contributed by 6 global collaborators. Sample metadata almost always included a de-identified subject ID, COVID-19 status, age in years and sex.

Study-level results and caveats: The amount of clinical and demographic metadata varied by source and participant and was provided uncurated.

The sample comprised peripheral blood. The chain uses TRBV11-3 and TRBJ2-3; the D segment could be TRBD1, given 6 matching bases. The sequence came from a woman aged 55 to 70 with acute or convalescent COVID-19. Here the CDR3 is given as CASSVQGTDTQYF. The DNA reads TGTGCCAGCAGCGTACAGGGAACTGATACGCAGTATTTT.